This T cell receptor (beta chain) was recovered during a study of shared clonotypes between healthy human individuals. The CDR3 totals 13 residues. Germline CDR1 and CDR2: SGHRS and YFSETQ. Trimming cost V 3 bases and J 6 bases; bases outside gene matches: 5. Points on this clone: This specimen includes other DNA sequences encoding the same CDR3.

Data came from immunoSEQ multiplex PCR; TCRdb stores just in-frame clones and leaves some out. Of over a million clones in the sample, around 97% were seen once. The rearrangement uses TRBV5-1 and TRBJ1-1; 7 nucleotides line up with TRBD1. Input material: naive CD4+ T cells sorted from blood. Subset: CD45RA+ positively selected. This clonotype originated in a young man in good health. This CDR3 reads CASSWGQGAEAFF. CDR3 bases: TGCGCCAGCAGCTGGGGGCAGGGGGCTGAAGCTTTCTTT. The entire variable domain, with the rest obtained from reference TRBV5-1 and TRBJ1-1, is as follows: KAGVTQTPRYLIKTRGQQVTLSCSPISGHRSVSWYQQTPGQGLQFLFEYFSETQRNKGNFPGRFSGRQFSNSRSEMNVSTLELGDSALYLCASSWGQGAEAFFGQGTRLTVV.